A selection of T cell receptor beta chains follows, all from one sample in a study of T cells in Graves' hyperthyroidism and ophthalmopathy. MiXCR, applied by TCRdb to the multiplex PCR reads, yields one record per CDR3 protein. The table has around 350,000 distinct CDR3 sequences, about a fifth seen once. Source material: blood. These receptors all stem from a woman younger than 30 with Graves' hyperthyroidism. CDR3s include the opening cysteine and the closing phenylalanine or tryptophan. The D gene is left open where the match is weak. Size is omitted from some rows. Given values are once, few, many or a class for expanded clones.

d_call j_call clone_size v_call cdr3_aa cdr3_nt
TRBD1 TRBJ1-2 few TRBV12-3/TRBV12-4 CASTTPPGTGYHGYTF TGTGCCAGCACCACCCCCCCCGGGACAGGCTACCATGGCTACACCTTC
TRBD1 TRBJ1-2 many TRBV12-3/TRBV12-4 CASTRRGSDGYTF TGTGCCAGCACCCGCAGGGGGTCGGATGGCTACACCTTC
NA TRBJ2-5 NA TRBV9 CASSPGQGKVETQYF TGTGCCAGCAGCCCCGGGCAGGGGAAAGTAGAGACCCAGTACTTC
TRBD2 TRBJ2-5 few TRBV4-1 CASSLRGLAGQETQYF TGCGCCAGCAGCCTCCGGGGACTAGCGGGGCAAGAGACCCAGTACTTC
TRBD1 TRBJ2-7 NA TRBV24-1 CASTPTGAYEQYF TGTGCCAGCACCCCGACAGGGGCCTACGAGCAGTACTTC
NA TRBJ2-5 many TRBV12-3/TRBV12-4 CASSLGSARGPRLQETQYF TGTGCCAGCAGTTTAGGGAGTGCCCGGGGACCTAGATTACAAGAGACCCAGTACTTC
TRBD1 TRBJ1-1 NA TRBV12-3/TRBV12-4 CASSSGTGGYAGTEAFF TGTGCCAGCAGTTCCGGGACAGGGGGCTACGCGGGCACTGAAGCTTTCTTT
NA TRBJ1-1 many TRBV30 CAWSVQGPKNTEAFF TGTGCCTGGAGTGTACAGGGACCGAAGAACACTGAAGCTTTCTTT
NA TRBJ2-5 NA TRBV15 CATSRDTGQPQETQYF TGTGCCACCAGCAGAGATACTGGTCAGCCTCAAGAGACCCAGTACTTC
NA TRBJ2-7 many TRBV9 CAGLIRQGGTEEQYF TGTGCCGGCCTAATTAGACAGGGAGGGACGGAGGAGCAGTACTTC
NA TRBJ1-1 NA TRBV11-2 CASSERGPSVTEAFF TGTGCCAGCAGTGAAAGGGGACCGTCAGTCACTGAAGCTTTCTTT
TRBD1 TRBJ2-7 NA TRBV12-3/TRBV12-4 CASSYTGVEQYF TGTGCCAGCAGTTATACAGGGGTCGAGCAGTACTTC
NA TRBJ1-5 NA TRBV27 CASSLARGGDQPQHF TGTGCCAGCAGTTTAGCCCGGGGAGGGGATCAGCCCCAGCATTTT
NA TRBJ1-1 many TRBV20-1 CSARGNTEAFF TGCAGTGCTAGAGGGAACACTGAAGCTTTCTTT
TRBD1 TRBJ1-2 NA TRBV11-1 CAGTESNYGYTF TGTGCCGGGACAGAGTCTAACTATGGCTACACCTTC
TRBD2 TRBJ2-5 few TRBV10-1 CASSTTSGGEETKYF TGCGCCAGCAGCACCACTAGCGGGGGCGAAGAGACCAAGTACTTC
NA TRBJ1-2 NA TRBV6-5 CASSYSNPRVQKGGYTF TGTGCCAGCAGTTACTCGAACCCAAGGGTTCAGAAAGGAGGCTACACCTTC
NA TRBJ1-1 many TRBV20-1 CSASGSKNTEAFF TGCAGTGCCAGTGGGAGCAAGAACACTGAAGCTTTCTTT
TRBD2 TRBJ2-2 few TRBV5-6 CASAGTSGVIGELFF TGTGCCAGCGCCGGGACTAGCGGAGTTATCGGGGAGCTGTTTTTT
TRBD1 TRBJ1-5 many TRBV28 CASKGTGVRNQPQHF TGTGCCAGCAAGGGGACAGGGGTAAGGAATCAGCCCCAGCATTTT
NA TRBJ1-1 many TRBV10-3 CAISEDLDTEAFF TGTGCCATCAGTGAGGACCTAGACACTGAAGCTTTCTTT
NA TRBJ1-3 many TRBV6-1 CASSVGGTGNTIYF TGTGCCAGCTCCGTGGGGGGTACTGGAAACACCATATATTTT
NA TRBJ1-5 few TRBV19 CASSIWGTSNQPQHF TGTGCCAGTAGTATCTGGGGAACGAGCAATCAGCCCCAGCATTTT
NA TRBJ1-2 many TRBV15 CATSPPGEGTYGYTF TGTGCCACCAGCCCCCCGGGAGAGGGAACCTATGGCTACACCTTC
NA TRBJ2-7 many TRBV20-1 CSASPRATYEQYF TGCAGTGCTAGTCCCCGAGCCACCTACGAGCAGTACTTC
NA TRBJ1-2 many TRBV11-2 CASRKPGRRMIYGYTF TGTGCCAGCAGAAAACCAGGACGGCGAATGATCTATGGCTACACCTTC
TRBD1 TRBJ1-2 NA TRBV19 CASSRQGTNYGYTF TGTGCCAGTAGTCGACAGGGTACAAACTATGGCTACACCTTC
NA TRBJ2-7 many TRBV7-2 CASSLGPFSYEQYF TGTGCCAGCAGCTTAGGCCCCTTCTCCTACGAGCAGTACTTC
NA TRBJ1-1 NA TRBV30 CAWSRVWAFF TGTGCCTGGAGTCGTGTATGGGCTTTCTTT
TRBD2 TRBJ2-5 many TRBV4-1 CASSQPGLAVSQETQYF TGCGCCAGCAGCCAACCTGGACTAGCGGTGTCCCAAGAGACCCAGTACTTC
NA TRBJ2-7 many TRBV6-5 CAGSSPRYEQYF TGTGCCGGCAGTTCGCCGAGATACGAGCAGTACTTC
TRBD1 TRBJ1-5 many TRBV6-1 CASRKNPGTANQPQHF TGTGCCAGCAGGAAAAACCCAGGGACAGCAAATCAGCCCCAGCATTTT
NA TRBJ2-7 NA TRBV27 CASSPQRWGEQYF TGTGCCAGCAGTCCCCAGCGGTGGGGGGAGCAGTACTTC
TRBD1 TRBJ1-1 many TRBV28 CASTATMGQITEAFF TGTGCCAGCACTGCAACAATGGGACAGATCACTGAAGCTTTCTTT
TRBD1 TRBJ1-1 many TRBV20-1 CSARWTGSRGGEAFF TGCAGTGCCCGGTGGACAGGGTCTCGTGGGGGTGAAGCTTTCTTT
NA TRBJ1-1 few TRBV4-1 CASSQEGGHTEAFF TGCGCCAGCAGCCAAGAGGGGGGCCACACTGAAGCTTTCTTT
NA TRBJ1-5 many TRBV12-3/TRBV12-4 CASSLARGGGQPQHF TGTGCCAGCAGTTTAGCGCGCGGGGGCGGGCAGCCCCAGCATTTT
NA TRBJ1-1 many TRBV20-1 CSARGGAFF TGCAGTGCTAGAGGGGGGGCTTTCTTT
NA TRBJ2-2 NA TRBV2 CASSEIGGELFF TGTGCCAGCAGTGAAATTGGCGGGGAGCTGTTTTTT
NA TRBJ2-7 NA TRBV6-2/TRBV6-3 CASSYSVGEQYF TGTGCCAGCAGTTACTCGGTGGGAGAGCAGTACTTC